Reported below is one T cell receptor beta chain. This clone was seen a handful of times. This receptor's antigen is unknown. Base qualities were left out, and no much larger clone turns up one base away. Each collaborating institution followed its own protocols to collect whole blood in K2EDTA tubes. For TCRbeta analysis, collaborators shipped samples in one of three forms: frozen whole blood, isolated PBMCs, or DNA extracted from either of those sample types. This sample is part of a study of blood T cell repertoires in COVID-19 (dated by TCRdb to 2020 to 2021). At the level of the whole study: Samples from collaborators originated in the United States, Italy and Spain and spanned both the acute and convalescent phases of COVID-19. The material from the prospective study consisted of cDNA or gDNA derived from T cells, B-cell-depleted T cells, or PBMCs. Subjects who had been exposed to COVID-19, were actively infected with it, or had recovered from it provided the deeply sampled blood TCRbeta repertoires that made up the dataset. The repertoires were released in a freely available public database intended as a resource for research on the immune response to SARS-CoV-2. The samples were drawn from the first 160 participants of the ongoing ImmuneRACE study and from over 950 subjects provided by 6 global collaborators. The sample metadata nearly always contained a de-identified subject ID, COVID-19 status, age in years and sex. Where available, HLA class I and class II types were taken from metadata supplied by the sample provider and were not determined by assay-based typing.

TCRbeta CDR3 regions were amplified from genomic DNA using the immunoSEQ Assay, a bias-controlled multiplex PCR. Concerning the study's data processing: Nucleated cell counts per sample were estimated from amplification of reference gene primers within the assay. To quantify the absolute abundance of each unique TCRbeta CDR3 rearrangement, sequence reads were collapsed and filtered. For each sample, productive Simpson clonality was calculated as the square root of Simpson's diversity index across productive rearrangements. The table was pulled from immuneACCESS by TCRdb, which kept in-frame rearrangements only. Such tables lose some clones; where checked, under half of the loss comes from unresolved V genes, and the rest has no known cause. The V and J calls and clone size come from that table; D and trimming were worked out from the DNA. This sample holds 280,000 or so clones; 70% to 90% were observed only once. The top ten constitute around 12% of the sample.

General conclusions and limits of the study: Clinical and demographic metadata were provided uncurated, with the amount varying by source and participant.

V and J lose 0 bases and 4 bases, and a span of 18 bases separates them. There are 17 amino acids in the CDR3, from cysteine to phenylalanine inclusive. Only the CDR3 part of the read is kept: 51 bases, read in frame from the first base. CDR1 and CDR2 are read off the germline V gene (reference sequence) as LNHNV and YYDKDF. The receptor's source is a woman between 55 and 75 years old with acute or convalescent COVID-19. The source material was peripheral blood. The chain links TRBV15 with TRBJ2-5; the D gene is perhaps TRBD2, on 6 matching bases. The CDR3 corresponds to CATSRDRGRLVGETQYF. The nucleotides are TGTGCCACCAGCAGAGATCGGGGGAGACTAGTGGGAGAGACCCAGTACTTC.